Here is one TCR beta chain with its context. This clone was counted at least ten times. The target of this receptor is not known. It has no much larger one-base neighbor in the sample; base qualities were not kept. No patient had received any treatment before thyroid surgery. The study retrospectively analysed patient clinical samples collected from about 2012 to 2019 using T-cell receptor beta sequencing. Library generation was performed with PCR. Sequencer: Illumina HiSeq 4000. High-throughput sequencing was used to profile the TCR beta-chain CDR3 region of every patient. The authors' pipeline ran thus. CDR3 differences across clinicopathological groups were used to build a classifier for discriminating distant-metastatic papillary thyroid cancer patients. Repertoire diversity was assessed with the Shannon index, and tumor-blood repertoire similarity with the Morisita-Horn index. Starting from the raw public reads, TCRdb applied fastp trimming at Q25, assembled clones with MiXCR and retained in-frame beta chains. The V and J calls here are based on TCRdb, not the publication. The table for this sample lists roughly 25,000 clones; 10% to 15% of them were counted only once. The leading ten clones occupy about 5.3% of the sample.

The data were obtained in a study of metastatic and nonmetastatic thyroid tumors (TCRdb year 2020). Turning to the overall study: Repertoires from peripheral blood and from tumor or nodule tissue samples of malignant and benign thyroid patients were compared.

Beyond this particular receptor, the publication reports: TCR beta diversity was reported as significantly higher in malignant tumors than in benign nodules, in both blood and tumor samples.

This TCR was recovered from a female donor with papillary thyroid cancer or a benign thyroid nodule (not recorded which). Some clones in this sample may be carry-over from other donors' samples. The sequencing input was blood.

The CDR3 loop reads CASVRIGNQPQHF. The nucleotides read TGTGCCAGCGTTAGAATCGGTAATCAGCCCCAGCATTTT. The rearranged segments are TRBV12-3 or TRBV12-4 and TRBJ1-5, with an unclear D gene assignment. The CDR3 starts with the cysteine, ends with the phenylalanine, and has 13 residues. The read is trimmed to its CDR3 DNA, 39 bases read in frame from base 1. Trimming costs V 8 bases and J 4 bases, and their ends lie 12 bases apart.